The entry that follows covers one TCR beta chain sequence. Its antigen is unidentified. The data belong to a study of cytomegalovirus exposure and HLA in healthy donors. About the research overall: The roughly 120 validation repertoires matched the roughly 630 first-cohort repertoires in platform, a later analysis reported. Overall study findings and caveats: A few CMV-associated chains proved CMV antigen-specific in vitro. Investigators reported approximately 170 TCR beta chains as tied to cytomegalovirus.

Germline V gene data show CDR1 as GTSNPN and CDR2 as SVGIG (reference sequence). With 3 bases removed from V and 4 bases from J, the gap between germline ends came to 16 bases. The CDR3 has 14 residues. The table came from immunoSEQ multiplex PCR; TCRdb's copy has only in-frame clones and leaves some out. The sample includes around 230,000 clones, around 87% seen only once; the top ten take 1.2%. The sequence came from a woman aged 30 to 39 in good health and CMV-seropositive. Sequencing used PBMCs. This chain uses TRBV30 with TRBJ2-7, with D tentatively TRBD1 (6 bases). The CDR3 loop reads CAWSRHPQGYEQYF. DNA for the CDR3: TGTGCCTGGAGCCGACACCCACAGGGTTACGAGCAGTACTTC.